This is a list of T cell receptor beta chains from one sample in a study of shared clonotypes between healthy human individuals. Generated by immunoSEQ multiplex PCR, the TCRdb table keeps only in-frame clones and is missing some. The sample lists over a million clones; 65% to 80% were seen once. Material for sequencing was memory CD4+ T cells sorted from blood. These receptors all come from a man aged 18 to 35 in good health. The CDR3 runs from the conserved cysteine through the conserved F or W. The D gene is left open where the match is weak. Clone size, where shown, is once, few, many, or a class for clones that have expanded.

TRBV28,TRBJ1-2,TRBD1,NA,CASTGTDYGYTF,TGTGCCAGCACAGGGACAGACTATGGCTACACCTTC
TRBV28,TRBJ2-6,TRBD1,NA,CASSLGTGSWANVLTF,TGTGCCAGCAGTTTAGGGACAGGCTCTTGGGCCAACGTCCTGACTTTC
TRBV10-1,TRBJ2-2,NA,few,CASSGDLVTGELFF,TGCGCCAGCAGTGGGGATCTCGTCACCGGGGAGCTGTTTTTT
TRBV5-4,TRBJ2-7,NA,NA,CASSLDLREQYF,TGTGCCAGCAGCTTGGACTTGCGGGAGCAGTACTTC
TRBV5-1,TRBJ1-5,NA,NA,CASSSTGSNQPQHF,TGCGCCAGCAGCTCAACGGGTAGCAATCAGCCCCAGCATTTT
TRBV19,TRBJ1-1,NA,NA,CASNGNMNTEAFF,TGTGCCAGTAATGGGAATATGAACACTGAAGCTTTCTTT
TRBV6-5,TRBJ2-1,NA,NA,CASRPYSYNEQFF,TGTGCCAGCCGTCCATACTCCTACAATGAGCAGTTCTTC
TRBV30,TRBJ2-1,NA,NA,CAWFHPNSYNEQFF,TGTGCCTGGTTTCACCCAAACTCCTACAATGAGCAGTTCTTC
TRBV10-3,TRBJ2-7,TRBD2,NA,CAISDRTSGSSEQYF,TGTGCCATCAGTGACAGGACTAGCGGATCCTCCGAGCAGTACTTC
TRBV5-1,TRBJ2-5,TRBD2,NA,CASSRDGTSSQETQYF,TGCGCCAGCAGCCGGGACGGGACTAGCTCTCAAGAGACCCAGTACTTC
TRBV6-1,TRBJ2-5,NA,NA,CASNRRGGPQETQYF,TGTGCCAGCAATCGACGTGGGGGGCCCCAAGAGACCCAGTACTTC
TRBV21-1,TRBJ2-1,NA,NA,CASSPPRGPSYNEQFF,TGTGCCAGCAGCCCCCCCAGGGGGCCCTCCTACAATGAGCAGTTCTTC
TRBV6-5,TRBJ2-7,TRBD1,NA,CASSKGQGSYEQYF,TGTGCCAGCAGCAAGGGACAGGGATCCTACGAGCAGTACTTC
TRBV5-1,TRBJ1-5,NA,many,CASSHIQGEPQHF,TGCGCCAGCAGCCACATCCAGGGAGAGCCCCAGCATTTT
TRBV4-3,TRBJ2-1,NA,many,CASSQDWAGASSSYNEQFF,TGCGCCAGCAGCCAAGATTGGGCAGGGGCCTCGAGCTCCTACAATGAGCAGTTCTTC
TRBV6-6,TRBJ1-6,NA,NA,CASMLGQGINSPLHF,TGTGCCAGCATGCTCGGCCAGGGAATTAATTCACCCCTCCACTTT
TRBV18,TRBJ2-1,NA,NA,CASSPPLAGAGNEQFF,TGTGCCAGCTCACCACCCCTGGCAGGGGCAGGGAATGAGCAGTTCTTC
TRBV2,TRBJ2-2,NA,NA,CASSGPKGGTGELFF,TGTGCCAGCAGTGGCCCGAAGGGGGGCACCGGGGAGCTGTTTTTT
TRBV2,TRBJ1-2,NA,NA,CASSHRVGYTF,TGTGCCAGCAGCCACAGGGTTGGCTACACCTTC
TRBV7-2,TRBJ2-3,TRBD2,once,CASSLSSGGRGADTQYF,TGTGCCAGCAGCTTAAGTTCAGGCGGGAGAGGGGCAGATACGCAGTATTTT
TRBV18,TRBJ2-5,TRBD2,NA,CASSPRPGGQETQYF,TGTGCCAGCTCACCCCGTCCGGGGGGCCAAGAGACCCAGTACTTC
TRBV10-3,TRBJ2-1,TRBD2,NA,CAISAVWGLAANEQFF,TGTGCCATCAGTGCAGTCTGGGGACTAGCGGCCAATGAGCAGTTCTTC
TRBV6-5,TRBJ2-2,NA,NA,CASSRGLTGELFF,TGTGCCAGCAGCCGCGGACTCACCGGGGAGCTGTTTTTT
TRBV11-2,TRBJ2-1,TRBD2,few,CASSLSISRGTSLNEQFF,TGTGCCAGCAGCTTATCTATTTCGCGGGGGACCTCTTTGAATGAGCAGTTCTTC
TRBV5-4,TRBJ1-2,TRBD1,NA,CASSRGQGTSVVGYTF,TGTGCCAGCAGCCGGGGACAGGGAACGTCGGTTGTGGGCTACACCTTC
TRBV5-1,TRBJ2-1,TRBD1,NA,CASSFSGTGGTGEQFF,TGCGCCAGCAGCTTTTCCGGGACAGGGGGCACGGGTGAGCAGTTCTTC
TRBV7-2,TRBJ2-1,TRBD2,NA,CASSSGTMEFF,TGTGCCAGCAGCTCCGGGACTATGGAGTTCTTC
TRBV7-9,TRBJ1-5,TRBD1,NA,CASSQDRDQPQHF,TGTGCCAGCAGCCAGGACAGGGATCAGCCCCAGCATTTT
TRBV9,TRBJ2-1,NA,NA,CASSGAGSSYNEQFF,TGTGCCAGCAGTGGGGCAGGGAGCTCCTACAATGAGCAGTTCTTC
TRBV9,TRBJ2-2,TRBD2,NA,CASSPSGGINTGELFF,TGTGCCAGCAGCCCTAGCGGGGGGATAAACACCGGGGAGCTGTTTTTT
TRBV11-3,TRBJ2-3,TRBD2,NA,CASSEREGPRDTQYF,TGTGCCAGCAGCGAGCGGGAGGGCCCTCGGGATACGCAGTATTTT
TRBV5-1,TRBJ2-2,TRBD2,NA,CASSATSARSTGELFF,TGCGCCAGCAGCGCCACTAGCGCCCGGAGCACCGGGGAGCTGTTTTTT
TRBV6-1,TRBJ2-5,TRBD2,NA,CASSGSLAGWGETQYF,TGTGCCAGCAGTGGATCCTTAGCGGGGTGGGGAGAGACCCAGTACTTC
TRBV7-3,TRBJ2-3,NA,NA,CASSLSWAADTQYF,TGTGCCAGCAGCTTAAGTTGGGCCGCAGATACGCAGTATTTT
TRBV6-1,TRBJ2-7,NA,NA,CASTGGKSYEQYF,TGTGCCAGCACTGGGGGCAAGTCCTACGAGCAGTACTTC
TRBV11-2,TRBJ2-2,TRBD2,few,CASSLGLAGPGELFF,TGTGCCAGCAGCTTAGGACTAGCGGGTCCCGGGGAGCTGTTTTTT
TRBV9,TRBJ1-1,NA,NA,CASSPTPTSKAFF,TGTGCCAGCAGTCCAACACCCACCTCGAAAGCTTTCTTT
TRBV29-1,TRBJ2-7,NA,NA,CSVEVGADKGSRQYF,TGCAGCGTTGAAGTTGGGGCAGATAAGGGCAGTAGGCAGTACTTC
TRBV4-2,TRBJ2-5,NA,NA,CASSQDIYAQETQYF,TGTGCCAGCAGCCAAGATATCTACGCTCAAGAGACCCAGTACTTC
TRBV15,TRBJ2-3,NA,NA,CATSRAGQDTQYF,TGTGCCACCAGCAGAGCAGGCCAAGATACGCAGTATTTT
TRBV5-1,TRBJ2-3,TRBD2,NA,CASSLPGLVTDTQYF,TGCGCCAGCAGCCTGCCGGGACTAGTCACAGATACGCAGTATTTT
TRBV7-2,TRBJ2-3,NA,NA,CASSLAQSPSTDTQYF,TGTGCCAGCAGCTTAGCCCAATCCCCTAGCACAGATACGCAGTATTTT
TRBV5-1,TRBJ1-1,TRBD1,NA,CASSSGQGNAEAFF,TGCGCCAGCAGCTCGGGACAGGGTAACGCTGAAGCTTTCTTT
TRBV5-4,TRBJ1-2,NA,NA,CASSSALDYGYTF,TGTGCCAGCAGCTCTGCCCTTGACTATGGCTACACCTTC
TRBV20-1,TRBJ2-1,NA,NA,CSARGQFF,TGCAGTGCTAGGGGGCAGTTCTTC
TRBV2,TRBJ2-3,TRBD1,NA,CASNRDRGGTDTQYF,TGTGCCAGCAATCGGGACAGGGGTGGAACAGATACGCAGTATTTT